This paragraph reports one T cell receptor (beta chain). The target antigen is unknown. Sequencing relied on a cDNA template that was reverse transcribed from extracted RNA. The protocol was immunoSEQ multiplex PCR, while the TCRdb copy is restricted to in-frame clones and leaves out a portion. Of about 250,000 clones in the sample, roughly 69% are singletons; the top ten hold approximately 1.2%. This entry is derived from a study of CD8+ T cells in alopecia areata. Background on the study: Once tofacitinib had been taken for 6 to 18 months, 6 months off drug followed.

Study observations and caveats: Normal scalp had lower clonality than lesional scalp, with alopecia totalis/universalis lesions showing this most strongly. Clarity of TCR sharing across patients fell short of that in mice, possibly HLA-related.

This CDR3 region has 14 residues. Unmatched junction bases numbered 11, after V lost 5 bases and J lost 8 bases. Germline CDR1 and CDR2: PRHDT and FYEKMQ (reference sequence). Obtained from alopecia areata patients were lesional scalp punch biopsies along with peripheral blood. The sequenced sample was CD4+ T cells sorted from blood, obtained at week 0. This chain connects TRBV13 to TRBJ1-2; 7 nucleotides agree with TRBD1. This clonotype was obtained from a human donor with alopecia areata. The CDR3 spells CASSPVGTAKGYTF. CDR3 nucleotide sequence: TGTGCCAGCAGCCCCGTTGGGACAGCCAAGGGCTACACCTTC.